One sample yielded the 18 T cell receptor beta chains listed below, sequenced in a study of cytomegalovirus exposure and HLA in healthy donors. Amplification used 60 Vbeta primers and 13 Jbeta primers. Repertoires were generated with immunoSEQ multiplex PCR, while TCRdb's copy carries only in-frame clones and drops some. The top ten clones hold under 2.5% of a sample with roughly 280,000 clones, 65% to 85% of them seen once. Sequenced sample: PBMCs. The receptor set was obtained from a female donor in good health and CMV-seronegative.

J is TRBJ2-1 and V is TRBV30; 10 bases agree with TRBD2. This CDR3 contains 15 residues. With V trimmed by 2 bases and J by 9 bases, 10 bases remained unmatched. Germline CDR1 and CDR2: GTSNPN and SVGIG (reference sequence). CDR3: CAWSRASGRATEQFF. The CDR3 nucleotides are TGTGCCTGGAGTAGGGCCAGCGGGAGGGCCACTGAGCAGTTCTTC.

CDR3 in DNA: TGTGCCAGCAGCTGGGGGGACAGCTACGAGCAGTACTTC. Translation gives CASSWGDSYEQYF. The chain employs TRBV5-6 and TRBJ2-5; D possibly corresponds to TRBD1 (7 bases). TRBJ2-7 matches the DNA end more closely, so the J call is doubtful. This CDR3 has 13 residues. Germline CDR1 SGHDT, CDR2 YYEEEE.

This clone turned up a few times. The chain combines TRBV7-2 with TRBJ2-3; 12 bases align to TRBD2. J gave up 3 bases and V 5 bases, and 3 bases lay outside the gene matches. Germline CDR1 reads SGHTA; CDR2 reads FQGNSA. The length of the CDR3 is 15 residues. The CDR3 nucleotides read TGTGCCAGCAGCATGACTAGCGGGAGAACAGATACGCAGTATTTT. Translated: CASSMTSGRTDTQYF. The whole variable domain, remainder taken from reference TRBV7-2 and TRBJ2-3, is GAGVSQSPSNKVTEKGKDVELRCDPISGHTALYWYRQSLGQGLEFLIYFQGNSAPDKSGLPSDRFSAERTGGSVSTLTIQRTQQEDSAVYLCASSMTSGRTDTQYFGPGTRLTVL.

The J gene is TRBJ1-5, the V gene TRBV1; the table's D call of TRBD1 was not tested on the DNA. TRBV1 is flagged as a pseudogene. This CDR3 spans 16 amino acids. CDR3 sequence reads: CTSIRVQGAPGQPQHF. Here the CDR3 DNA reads TGCACCAGCATCAGAGTACAGGGGGCGCCTGGTCAGCCCCAGCATTTT.

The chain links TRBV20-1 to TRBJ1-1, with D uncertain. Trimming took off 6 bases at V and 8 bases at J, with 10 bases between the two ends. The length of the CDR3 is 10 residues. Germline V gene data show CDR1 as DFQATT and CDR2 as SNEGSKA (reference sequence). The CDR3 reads CSASRGEAFF. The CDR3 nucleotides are TGCAGTGCATCAAGAGGGGAAGCTTTCTTT.

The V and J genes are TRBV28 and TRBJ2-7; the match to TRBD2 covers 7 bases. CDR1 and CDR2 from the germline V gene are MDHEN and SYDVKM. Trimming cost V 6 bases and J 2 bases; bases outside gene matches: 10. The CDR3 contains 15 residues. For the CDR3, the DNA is TGTGCCAGCAGCCCCCCCCGGGGGACTACCTACGAGCAGTACTTC. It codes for CASSPPRGTTYEQYF.

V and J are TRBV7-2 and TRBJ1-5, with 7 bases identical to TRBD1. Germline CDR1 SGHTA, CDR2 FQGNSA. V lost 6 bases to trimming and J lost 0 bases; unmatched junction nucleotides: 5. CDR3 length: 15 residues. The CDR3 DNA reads TGTGCCAGCAGTCCCGGGACAGCTAGCAATCAGCCCCAGCATTTT. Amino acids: CASSPGTASNQPQHF.

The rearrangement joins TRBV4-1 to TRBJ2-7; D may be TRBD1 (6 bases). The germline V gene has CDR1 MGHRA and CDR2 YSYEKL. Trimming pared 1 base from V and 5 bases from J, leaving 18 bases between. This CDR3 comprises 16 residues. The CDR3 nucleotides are TGCGCCAGCAGCCAAGCGGGGACACCTCGGGACCACGAGCAGTACTTC. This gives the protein CASSQAGTPRDHEQYF.

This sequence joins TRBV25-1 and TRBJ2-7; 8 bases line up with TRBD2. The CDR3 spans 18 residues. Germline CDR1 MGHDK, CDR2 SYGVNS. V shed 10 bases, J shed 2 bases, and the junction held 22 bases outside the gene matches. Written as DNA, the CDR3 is TGTGCCACCGCCGCGGACAGTCCAAGCGGGAGAATGACCTACGAGCAGTACTTC. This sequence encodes CATAADSPSGRMTYEQYF.

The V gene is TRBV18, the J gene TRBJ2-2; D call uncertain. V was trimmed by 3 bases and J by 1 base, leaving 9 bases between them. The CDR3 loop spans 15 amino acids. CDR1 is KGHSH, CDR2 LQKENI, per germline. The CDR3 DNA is TGTGCCAGCTCACCCTTTTTAGTGAACACCGGGGAGCTGTTTTTT. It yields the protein CASSPFLVNTGELFF.

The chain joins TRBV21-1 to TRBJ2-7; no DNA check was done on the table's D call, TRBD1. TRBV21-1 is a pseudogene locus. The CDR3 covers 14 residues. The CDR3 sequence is CASKPLGQNYEQYF. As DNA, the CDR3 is TGTGCCAGCAAACCTCTGGGACAGAACTACGAGCAGTACTTC.

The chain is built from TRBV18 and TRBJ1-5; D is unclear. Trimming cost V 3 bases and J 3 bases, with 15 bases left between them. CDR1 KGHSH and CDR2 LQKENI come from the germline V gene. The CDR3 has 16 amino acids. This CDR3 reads CASSPVVTETNQPQHF. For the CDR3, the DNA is TGTGCCAGCTCACCTGTGGTTACAGAGACCAATCAGCCCCAGCATTTT.

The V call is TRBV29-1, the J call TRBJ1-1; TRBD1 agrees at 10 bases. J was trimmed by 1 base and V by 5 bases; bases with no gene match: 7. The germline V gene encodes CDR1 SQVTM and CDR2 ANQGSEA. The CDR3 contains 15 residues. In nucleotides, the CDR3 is TGCAGCGTTCCGCCAGGGACAGGGGCGAACACTGAAGCTTTCTTT. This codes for CSVPPGTGANTEAFF.

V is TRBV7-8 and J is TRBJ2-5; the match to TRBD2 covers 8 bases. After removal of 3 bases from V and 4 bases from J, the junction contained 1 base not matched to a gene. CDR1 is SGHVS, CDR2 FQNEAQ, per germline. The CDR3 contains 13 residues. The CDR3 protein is CASSFGGAETQYF. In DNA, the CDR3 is TGTGCCAGCAGCTTCGGGGGGGCAGAGACCCAGTACTTC. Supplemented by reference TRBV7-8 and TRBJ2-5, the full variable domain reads GAGVSQSPRYKVAKRGQDVALRCDPISGHVSLFWYQQALGQGPEFLTYFQNEAQLDKSGLPSDRFFAERPEGSVSTLKIQRTQQEDSAVYLCASSFGGAETQYFGPGTRLLVL.

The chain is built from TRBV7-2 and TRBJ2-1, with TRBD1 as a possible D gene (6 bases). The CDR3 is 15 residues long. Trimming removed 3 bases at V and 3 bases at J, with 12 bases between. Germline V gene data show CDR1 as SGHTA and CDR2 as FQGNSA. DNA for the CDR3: TGTGCCAGCAGCTTCAACAGGGCCCACTACAATGAGCAGTTCTTC. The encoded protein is CASSFNRAHYNEQFF. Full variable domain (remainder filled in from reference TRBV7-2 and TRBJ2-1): GAGVSQSPSNKVTEKGKDVELRCDPISGHTALYWYRQSLGQGLEFLIYFQGNSAPDKSGLPSDRFSAERTGGSVSTLTIQRTQQEDSAVYLCASSFNRAHYNEQFFGPGTRLTVL.

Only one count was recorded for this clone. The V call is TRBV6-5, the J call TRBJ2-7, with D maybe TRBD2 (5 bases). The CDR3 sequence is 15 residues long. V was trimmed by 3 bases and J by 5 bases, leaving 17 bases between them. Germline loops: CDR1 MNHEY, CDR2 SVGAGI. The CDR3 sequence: CASSYSFGVVDEQYF. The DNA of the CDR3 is TGTGCCAGCAGTTATTCCTTCGGGGTAGTAGACGAGCAGTACTTC.

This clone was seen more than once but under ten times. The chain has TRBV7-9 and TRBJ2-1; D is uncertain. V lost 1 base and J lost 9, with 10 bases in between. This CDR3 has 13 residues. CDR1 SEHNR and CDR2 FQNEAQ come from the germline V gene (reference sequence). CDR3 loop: CASSLGERGEQFF. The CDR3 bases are TGTGCCAGCAGCTTAGGAGAGCGTGGTGAGCAGTTCTTC.

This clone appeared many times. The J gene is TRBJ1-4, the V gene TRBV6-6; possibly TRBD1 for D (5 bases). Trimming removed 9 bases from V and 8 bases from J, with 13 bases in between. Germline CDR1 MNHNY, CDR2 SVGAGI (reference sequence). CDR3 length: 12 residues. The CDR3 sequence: CASSGGSEKLFF. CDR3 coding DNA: TGTGCCAGTTCCGGGGGTAGCGAAAAACTGTTTTTT.